This T cell receptor beta chain was sequenced during a study of blood T cell repertoires in COVID-19. Profiled with immunoSEQ multiplex PCR; TCRdb holds only in-frame clones, not every one. Here the sample spans hundreds of thousands of clones, around nine tenths being singletons. V trimming: 6 bases; J trimming: 5 bases; junction bases outside the gene matches: 2. Germline V gene sequence: CDR1 DFQATT, CDR2 SNEGSKA (reference sequence). The CDR3 loop spans 11 amino acids. The sequence came from a woman aged 55-69 years who had recovered from COVID-19. The source material was PBMCs or T cells enriched from blood (not recorded which). The V call is TRBV20-1, the J call TRBJ1-1, with 8 bases lining up with TRBD1. CDR3: CSATGGTEAFF. CDR3 in DNA: TGCAGTGCAACAGGGGGTACTGAAGCTTTCTTT.